The 3 T cell receptor beta chains listed next were all sequenced from one sample in a study of blood T cells in healthy people across ages. Next came a second PCR, run for 7 to 11 cycles, which used a sample-barcoded 5' primer along with a J-beta primer mix. TCRdb reprocessed the 5' RACE reads with MiXCR, giving one entry per CDR3 protein. Of fewer than 800,000 distinct CDR3 sequences listed, roughly 25% are singletons. The same specimen was also included in a second study, on T cells of mothers and their children.

The sample taken for sequencing was blood. Every receptor here comes from a boy aged 10-17 years in good health.

The chain uses TRBV4-1 and TRBJ2-3, with D unclear. Per the germline V gene, CDR1 is MGHRA and CDR2 is YSYEKL. Trimming took off 3 bases at V and 6 bases at J, with 13 bases between the two ends. The CDR3 loop spans 14 amino acids. CDR3 region: CASSHQLHEDTQYF. The CDR3 DNA reads TGCGCCAGCAGCCACCAGCTACACGAGGATACGCAGTATTTT.

The rearrangement uses TRBV9 and TRBJ2-1; the D gene is possibly TRBD2 (6 bases). The J call may be mistaken, given a closer DNA end match to TRBJ2-7. Germline V gene data show CDR1 as SGDLS and CDR2 as YYNGEE. The CDR3 is 16 amino acids. CDR3 sequence: CASSVDPAGSSYEQYF. CDR3 DNA sequence: TGTGCCAGCAGCGTAGATCCCGCGGGGTCCTCCTACGAGCAGTACTTC.

This clonotype turned up a few times. V usage is TRBV6-1 and J usage is TRBJ1-1; D is perhaps TRBD1 (6 bases). Looked up from germline, CDR1 is MNHNS and CDR2 is SASEGT. V lost 5 bases to trimming and J lost 5 bases, with 15 bases between them. There are 14 residues in the CDR3. In nucleotides, the CDR3 is TGTGCCAGCAGTCCAGGGGAGAAAGTTACTGAAGCTTTCTTT. Protein product: CASSPGEKVTEAFF.